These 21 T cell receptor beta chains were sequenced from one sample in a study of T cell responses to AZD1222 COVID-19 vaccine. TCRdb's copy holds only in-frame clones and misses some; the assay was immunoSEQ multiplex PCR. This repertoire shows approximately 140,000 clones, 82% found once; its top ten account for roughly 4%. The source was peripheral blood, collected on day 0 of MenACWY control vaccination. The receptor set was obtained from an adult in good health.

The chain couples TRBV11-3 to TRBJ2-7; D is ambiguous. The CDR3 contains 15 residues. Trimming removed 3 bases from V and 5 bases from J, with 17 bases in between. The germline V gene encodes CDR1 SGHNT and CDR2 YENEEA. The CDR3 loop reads CASSFGQVPSHEQYF. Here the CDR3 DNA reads TGTGCCAGCAGCTTTGGTCAAGTACCGTCTCACGAGCAGTACTTC.

CDR3 bases: TGTGCCAGCAGCTTCTCTGGGAACTCGGATGAAAAACTGTTTTTT. This sequence encodes CASSFSGNSDEKLFF. The chain couples TRBV7-6 to TRBJ1-4; D gene unclear. V was trimmed by 3 bases and J by 6 bases, leaving 14 bases between them. CDR3 length: 15 residues. Germline CDR1 and CDR2: SGHVS and FNYEAQ.

The CDR3: CASNLSGGSYEQYF. CDR3 DNA: TGTGCCAGCAACCTTAGCGGGGGCTCCTACGAGCAGTACTTC. V usage is TRBV6-5 and J usage is TRBJ2-7; TRBD2 agrees at 9 bases. Germline V lookup: CDR1 MNHEY, CDR2 SVGAGI. This CDR3 comprises 14 residues. The V segment lost 7 bases and the J segment 0 bases; nucleotides outside the gene matches: 4.

The CDR3 DNA follows: TGTGCCAGCAGTGAAGTTTTGGATTCACCCCTCCACTTT. The encoded protein is CASSEVLDSPLHF. This chain uses TRBV6-1 with TRBJ1-6, with D hard to call. V shed 1 base and J shed 8 bases, with 6 bases lying between them. Germline V lookup: CDR1 MNHNS, CDR2 SASEGT. This CDR3 spans 13 amino acids.

The CDR3 is CAVEDRGRAFF. For the CDR3, the DNA is TGTGCCGTCGAAGATCGGGGAAGAGCTTTCTTT. The chain combines TRBV7-9 with TRBJ1-1; D uncertain. The V and J ends lost 11 bases and 10 bases respectively, with 17 bases between them. The V gene's germline CDR1 is SEHNR and CDR2 FQNEAQ (reference sequence). CDR3 length: 11 amino acids.

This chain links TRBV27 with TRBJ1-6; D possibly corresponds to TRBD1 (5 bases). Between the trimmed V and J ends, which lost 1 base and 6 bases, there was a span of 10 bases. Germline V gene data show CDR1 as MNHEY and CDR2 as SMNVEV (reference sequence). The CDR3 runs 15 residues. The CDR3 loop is CASSLLGGSNSPLHF. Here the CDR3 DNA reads TGTGCCAGCAGTTTATTGGGGGGTAGTAATTCACCCCTCCACTTT.

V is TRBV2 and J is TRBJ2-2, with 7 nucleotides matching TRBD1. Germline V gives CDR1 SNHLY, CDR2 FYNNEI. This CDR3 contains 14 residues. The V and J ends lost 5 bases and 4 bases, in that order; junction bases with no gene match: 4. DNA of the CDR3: TGTGCCAGCAGTCGACAGGGTGTCACCGGGGAGCTGTTTTTT. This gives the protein CASSRQGVTGELFF.

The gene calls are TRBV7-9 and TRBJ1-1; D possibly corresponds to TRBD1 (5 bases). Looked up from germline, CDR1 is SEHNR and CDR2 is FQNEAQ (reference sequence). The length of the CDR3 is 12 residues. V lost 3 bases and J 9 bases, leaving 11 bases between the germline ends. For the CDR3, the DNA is TGTGCCAGCAGCTTTGGGGCTGAGAAAGCTTTCTTT. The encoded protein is CASSFGAEKAFF.

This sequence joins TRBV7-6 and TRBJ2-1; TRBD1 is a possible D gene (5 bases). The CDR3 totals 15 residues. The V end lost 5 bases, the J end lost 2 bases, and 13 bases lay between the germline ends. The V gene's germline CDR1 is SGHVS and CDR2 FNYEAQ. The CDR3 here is CASSEPAGTYNEQFF. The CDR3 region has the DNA TGTGCCAGCAGCGAGCCGGCAGGGACCTACAATGAGCAGTTCTTC.

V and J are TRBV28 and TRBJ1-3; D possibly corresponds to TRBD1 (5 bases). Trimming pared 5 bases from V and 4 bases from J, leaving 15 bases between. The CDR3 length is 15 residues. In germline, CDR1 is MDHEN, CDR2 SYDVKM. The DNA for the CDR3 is TGTGCCAGCAGTCGGGACCGCGCTCGGGGAAACACCATATATTTT. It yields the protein CASSRDRARGNTIYF. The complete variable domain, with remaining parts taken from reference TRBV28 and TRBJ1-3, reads DVKVTQSSRYLVKRTGEKVFLECVQDMDHENMFWYRQDPGLGLRLIYFSYDVKMKEKGDIPEGYSVSREKKERFSLILESASTNQTSMYLCASSRDRARGNTIYFGEGSWLTVV.

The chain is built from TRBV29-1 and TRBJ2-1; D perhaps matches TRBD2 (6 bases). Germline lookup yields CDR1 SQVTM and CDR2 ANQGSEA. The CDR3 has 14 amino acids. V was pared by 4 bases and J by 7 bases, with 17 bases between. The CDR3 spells CSVVPGLPLNEQFF. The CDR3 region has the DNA TGCAGCGTTGTGCCGGGACTCCCCCTAAATGAGCAGTTCTTC.

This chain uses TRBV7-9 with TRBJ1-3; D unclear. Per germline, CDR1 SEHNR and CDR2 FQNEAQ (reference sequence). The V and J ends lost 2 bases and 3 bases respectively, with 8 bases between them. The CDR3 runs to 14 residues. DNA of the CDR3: TGTGCCAGCAGCTTAAGTGAGGGTGGAAACACCATATATTTT. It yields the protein CASSLSEGGNTIYF. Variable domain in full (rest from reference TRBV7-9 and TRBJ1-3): DTGVSQNPRHKITKRGQNVTFRCDPISEHNRLYWYRQTLGQGPEFLTYFQNEAQLEKSRLLSDRFSAERPKGSFSTLEIQRTEQGDSAMYLCASSLSEGGNTIYFGEGSWLTVV.

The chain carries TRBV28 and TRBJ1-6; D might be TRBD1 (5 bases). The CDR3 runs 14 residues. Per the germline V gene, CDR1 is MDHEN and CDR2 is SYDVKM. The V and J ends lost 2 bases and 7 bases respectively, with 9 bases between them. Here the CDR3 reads CASSLTGANSPLHF. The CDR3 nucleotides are TGTGCCAGCAGTTTAACCGGGGCCAATTCACCCCTCCACTTT. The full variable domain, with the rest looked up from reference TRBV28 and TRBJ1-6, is DVKVTQSSRYLVKRTGEKVFLECVQDMDHENMFWYRQDPGLGLRLIYFSYDVKMKEKGDIPEGYSVSREKKERFSLILESASTNQTSMYLCASSLTGANSPLHFGNGTRLTVT.

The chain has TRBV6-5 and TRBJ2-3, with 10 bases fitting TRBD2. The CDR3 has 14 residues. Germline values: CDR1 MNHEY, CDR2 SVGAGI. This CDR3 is CVASGGGSTDTQYF. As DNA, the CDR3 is TGTGTCGCCAGCGGGGGGGGGAGCACAGATACGCAGTATTTT.

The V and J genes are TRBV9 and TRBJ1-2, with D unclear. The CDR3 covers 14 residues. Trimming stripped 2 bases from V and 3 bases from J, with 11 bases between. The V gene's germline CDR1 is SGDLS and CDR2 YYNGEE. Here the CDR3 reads CASSVRGDDYGYTF. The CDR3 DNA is TGTGCCAGCAGCGTGAGAGGTGACGACTATGGCTACACCTTC.

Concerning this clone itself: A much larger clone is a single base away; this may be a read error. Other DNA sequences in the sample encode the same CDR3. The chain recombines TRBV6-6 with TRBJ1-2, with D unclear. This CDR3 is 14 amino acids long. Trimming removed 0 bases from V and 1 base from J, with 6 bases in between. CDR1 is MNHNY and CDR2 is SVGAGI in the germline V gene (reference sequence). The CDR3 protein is CASSYSKGNYGYTF. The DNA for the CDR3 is TGTGCCAGCAGTTACTCGAAGGGTAACTATGGCTACACCTTC.

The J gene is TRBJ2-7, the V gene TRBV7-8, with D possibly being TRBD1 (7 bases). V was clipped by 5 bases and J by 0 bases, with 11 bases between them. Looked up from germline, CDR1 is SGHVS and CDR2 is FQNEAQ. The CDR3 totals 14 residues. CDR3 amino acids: CASSPGGSSYEQYV. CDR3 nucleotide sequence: TGTGCCAGCAGCCCAGGGGGGAGCTCCTACGAGCAGTACGTC.

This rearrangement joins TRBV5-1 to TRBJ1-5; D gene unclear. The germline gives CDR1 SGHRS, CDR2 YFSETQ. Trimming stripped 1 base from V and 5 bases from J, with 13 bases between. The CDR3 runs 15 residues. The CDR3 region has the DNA TGCGCCAGCAGCTTGCGGGCCGACCCCGATCAGCCCCAGCATTTT. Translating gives CASSLRADPDQPQHF.

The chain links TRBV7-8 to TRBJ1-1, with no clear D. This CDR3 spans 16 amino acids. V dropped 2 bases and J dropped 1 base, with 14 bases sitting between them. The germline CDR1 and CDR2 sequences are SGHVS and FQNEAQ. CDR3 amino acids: CASSLYRAAANTEAFF. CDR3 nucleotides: TGTGCCAGCAGCTTATACCGGGCAGCTGCGAACACTGAAGCTTTCTTT.

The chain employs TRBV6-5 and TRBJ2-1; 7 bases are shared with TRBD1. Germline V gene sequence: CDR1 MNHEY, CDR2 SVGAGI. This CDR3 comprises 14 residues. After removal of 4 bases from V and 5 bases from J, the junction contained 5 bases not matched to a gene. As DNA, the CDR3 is TGTGCCAGCAGTTCCGGGACAGCGAACAATGAGCAGTTCTTC. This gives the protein CASSSGTANNEQFF.

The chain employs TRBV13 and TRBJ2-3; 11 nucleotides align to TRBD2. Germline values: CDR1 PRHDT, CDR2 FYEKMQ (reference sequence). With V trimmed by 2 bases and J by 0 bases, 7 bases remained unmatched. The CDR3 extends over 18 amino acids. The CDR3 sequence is CASSLSVAGGPSTDTQYF. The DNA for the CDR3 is TGTGCCAGCAGCTTATCGGTAGCGGGGGGGCCTAGCACAGATACGCAGTATTTT.